This passage covers 30 T cell receptor beta chains from one sample sequenced in a study of T cell repertoires in cytomegalovirus infection. Via MiXCR, TCRdb re-called the reads, giving one row per CDR3 protein. The sample has hundreds of thousands of distinct CDR3 sequences, 22% seen once; the top ten hold approximately 18%. The specimen was CD8+ T cells from PBMCs. The receptors here all came from a human donor in good health (CMV status not recorded). Some clones in this sample may be carry-over from other donors' samples.

By sample share, this clonotype is medium-sized. The J gene is TRBJ1-5, the V gene TRBV5-6; 7 bases agree with TRBD1. Per germline, CDR1 SGHDT and CDR2 YYEEEE. CDR3 length: 16 amino acids. Trimming removed 4 bases from V and 5 bases from J; junction bases left unmatched: 12. Here the CDR3 DNA reads TGTGCCAGCAGCCGAAGGGCACAGGGGAACTATCAGCCCCAGCATTTT. Amino acids: CASSRRAQGNYQPQHF. Filled out from reference TRBV5-6 and TRBJ1-5, the complete variable domain reads DAGVTQSPTHLIKTRGQQVTLRCSPKSGHDTVSWYQQALGQGPQFIFQYYEEEERQRGNFPDRFSGHQFPNYSSELNVNALLLGDSALYLCASSRRAQGNYQPQHFGDGTRLSIL.

The chain is built from TRBV28 and TRBJ1-5, with D uncertain. V dropped 3 bases and J dropped 6 bases, with 15 bases sitting between them. CDR3 length: 15 residues. Germline values: CDR1 MDHEN, CDR2 SYDVKM. The CDR3 sequence: CASSFQPPHRQPQHF. The CDR3 DNA is TGTGCCAGCAGTTTTCAGCCCCCCCACCGTCAGCCCCAGCATTTT.

This clonotype was recorded once. The V call is TRBV28, the J call TRBJ1-5; D is perhaps TRBD1 (6 bases). Trimming pared 3 bases from V and 7 bases from J, leaving 10 bases between. Germline values: CDR1 MDHEN, CDR2 SYDVKM. The CDR3 contains 13 residues. For the CDR3, the DNA is TGTGCCAGCAGTTTTTTGGGGGGCCAGCCCCAGCATTTT. It specifies CASSFLGGQPQHF.

The chain carries TRBV2 and TRBJ1-4; 7 bases agree with TRBD1. The ends lost 5 bases at V and 2 bases at J; junction bases unmatched: 17. The CDR3 length is 19 residues. Germline CDR1 reads SNHLY; CDR2 reads FYNNEI. CDR3 in DNA: TGTGCCAGCAGTCCCCCGACAGGGAAAGGTCCCACGACTAATGAAAAACTGTTTTTT. As protein: CASSPPTGKGPTTNEKLFF.

This clonotype occurred many times. The chain is built from TRBV11-2 and TRBJ2-1; tentative D call: TRBD2 (7 bases). Germline loops: CDR1 SGHAT, CDR2 FQNNGV. Trimming removed 5 bases at V and 7 bases at J, with 30 bases between. The CDR3 spans 19 residues. The CDR3 DNA follows: TGTGCCAGCAGCGTTCGCCTCGTGGCGGGGGCAAAGGTGCGGAATGAGCAGTTCTTC. Its translation: CASSVRLVAGAKVRNEQFF.

Comment on this clonotype: One end of the junction varies from germline; a read error may be responsible. The V call is TRBV19, the J call TRBJ1-1; TRBD1 is a possible D gene (6 bases). This CDR3 has 14 amino acids. Germline CDR1 LNHDA, CDR2 SQIVND (reference sequence). CDR3 residues: CASQTGSWNTEASF. DNA for the CDR3: TGTGCCAGCCAAACAGGGTCGTGGAACACTGAAGCTTCCTTT.

The sample holds many counts of this clonotype. V gene TRBV6-1 combines with J gene TRBJ2-7; D is possibly TRBD1 (5 bases). The V gene's germline CDR1 is MNHNS and CDR2 SASEGT. The CDR3 sequence is 15 residues long. The V gene lost 2 bases and the J gene lost 0 bases, with 11 bases spanning the gap. The CDR3: CASSERGYISYEQYF. CDR3 bases: TGTGCCAGCAGTGAAAGGGGTTACATCTCCTACGAGCAGTACTTC.

A few counts support this clonotype. The chain carries TRBV6-5 and TRBJ2-7, with 9 positions matching TRBD2. Germline trimming cut 2 bases from V and 4 bases from J; bases unmatched to any gene: 3. CDR1 and CDR2 (germline): MNHEY, SVGAGI. The CDR3 is 14 residues long. Written as DNA, the CDR3 is TGTGCCAGCAGTTACGGGACTAGCCAATACGAGCAGTACTTC. Residues: CASSYGTSQYEQYF.

This clonotype was observed at least ten times. This rearrangement joins TRBV28 to TRBJ2-1; 10 bases agree with TRBD1. J gave up 10 bases and V 7 bases, and 10 bases lay outside the gene matches. Germline V gene data show CDR1 as MDHEN and CDR2 as SYDVKM. The CDR3 consists of 14 residues. Here the CDR3 DNA reads TGTGCCAGCACCGAGGGACAGGGGACACCAGAGCAGTTCTTC. Translating gives CASTEGQGTPEQFF.

This clonotype has more than one count but fewer than ten. The genes are TRBV7-6 and TRBJ2-2, with D tentatively TRBD1 (6 bases). This CDR3 spans 18 amino acids. The V end lost 5 bases, the J end lost 4 bases, and 23 bases lay between the germline ends. Germline CDR1 and CDR2: SGHVS and FNYEAQ. The CDR3 DNA sequence: TGTGCCAGCAGCCCACCAAACAGGGCCGCGCGCAGCACCGGGGAGCTGTTTTTT. It codes for CASSPPNRAARSTGELFF.

This clonotype occurred many times. This chain connects TRBV10-3 to TRBJ1-2; D gene ambiguous. CDR1 and CDR2 (germline): ENHRY, SYGVKD. The CDR3 is 14 amino acids. The V end lost 2 bases, the J end lost 0 bases, and 7 bases lay between the germline ends. The CDR3 nucleotides read TGTGCCATCAGTGAGGATGAGACTAACTATGGCTACACCTTC. Its translation is CAISEDETNYGYTF.

This clonotype was counted between two and nine times. The genes are TRBV28 and TRBJ2-7; possible D gene TRBD1, 5 bases. CDR3 length equals 14 residues. Germline V CDR1 and CDR2: MDHEN, SYDVKM. The V end was cut by 3 bases, the J end by 1 base, with 10 bases between. CDR3 in amino acids: CASSFQGESYEQYF. CDR3 nucleotides: TGTGCCAGCAGTTTTCAGGGTGAATCCTACGAGCAGTACTTC.

This clonotype was counted at least ten times. The chain combines TRBV7-2 with TRBJ1-6, with D perhaps TRBD1 (6 bases). This CDR3 is built from 14 residues. The germline V gene encodes CDR1 SGHTA and CDR2 FQGNSA. V lost 4 bases and J lost 14, with 18 bases in between. Here the CDR3 reads CASSYTGTSLSLHF. DNA for the CDR3: TGTGCCAGCAGCTACACCGGGACATCCCTCTCCCTCCACTTT.

This clonotype was recorded many times. The chain recombines TRBV19 with TRBJ2-3; D may be TRBD2 (5 bases). CDR1 LNHDA and CDR2 SQIVND come from the germline V gene (reference sequence). The CDR3 extends over 15 amino acids. Trimming removed 5 bases from V and 1 base from J, with 13 bases in between. The CDR3 here is CASSALAAGTDTQYF. In DNA form, the CDR3 reads TGTGCCAGTAGTGCCCTAGCAGCCGGCACAGATACGCAGTATTTT. The full variable domain, rest sourced from reference TRBV19 and TRBJ2-3, is DGGITQSPKYLFRKEGQNVTLSCEQNLNHDAMYWYRQDPGQGLRLIYYSQIVNDFQKGDIAEGYSVSREKKESFPLTVTSAQKNPTAFYLCASSALAAGTDTQYFGPGTRLTVL.

V and J are TRBV29-1 and TRBJ1-2, with a weak D call TRBD1 (6 bases). V shed 4 bases and J shed 1 base, with 10 bases lying between them. Germline CDR1 reads SQVTM; CDR2 reads ANQGSEA. This CDR3 region has 13 residues. The chain's CDR3 is CSVGGGHNYGYTF. The DNA for the CDR3 is TGCAGCGTTGGAGGGGGACATAACTATGGCTACACCTTC.

This clonotype was detected a few times. V and J are TRBV7-3 and TRBJ2-3; D might be TRBD1 (6 bases). Trimming took 5 bases from V and 0 from J, leaving 9 bases between them. The CDR3 has 14 amino acids. Germline V gene sequence: CDR1 SGHTA, CDR2 FQGTGA. In nucleotides, the CDR3 is TGTGCCAGCAGCGCGGACAGAAGCACAGATACGCAGTATTTT. Translating it yields CASSADRSTDTQYF.

This clonotype was counted only a few times. CDR3 coding DNA: TGTGCCAGCACCCCTCCGCGGGACGGACTTCAGCCCCAGCATTTT. Translating it yields CASTPPRDGLQPQHF. The rearrangement links TRBV28 to TRBJ1-5; a weak D match, TRBD1 (5 bases). Germline V gene sequence: CDR1 MDHEN, CDR2 SYDVKM. V lost 7 bases, J lost 6 bases, and 19 bases lay in between. CDR3 length: 15 residues.

This clonotype was observed at least ten times. This chain connects TRBV7-8 to TRBJ1-2; TRBD1 matches 11 bases. J was trimmed by 0 bases and V by 1 base; bases with no gene match: 10. CDR3 length equals 19 residues. Per germline, CDR1 SGHVS and CDR2 FQNEAQ. CDR3 DNA sequence: TGTGCCAGCAGCTTAGGAACCGTTGGGACAGGGGGTTCTAACTATGGCTACACCTTC. Its protein is CASSLGTVGTGGSNYGYTF.

This clonotype came up a few times. The chain joins TRBV7-2 to TRBJ2-1; TRBD2 matches at 7 bases. The CDR3 is 13 amino acids. V lost 6 bases, J lost 8 bases, and 7 bases stayed unmatched. Germline V gives CDR1 SGHTA, CDR2 FQGNSA. The CDR3 DNA is TGTGCCAGCAGGGGGGGGTGGCGGGATGAGCAGTTCTTC. Translating it yields CASRGGWRDEQFF.

This CDR3 is CAWSPLTTTADEQYF. In nucleotides, the CDR3 is TGTGCCTGGAGTCCGCTGACAACGACGGCGGACGAGCAGTACTTC. The chain has TRBV30 and TRBJ2-7; D is ambiguous. Trimming removed 2 bases from V and 5 bases from J, with 19 bases in between. The CDR3 loop spans 15 amino acids. Germline values: CDR1 GTSNPN, CDR2 SVGIG (reference sequence).

There are many counts of this clonotype. The rearrangement uses TRBV7-2 and TRBJ2-3, with 12 bases aligning to TRBD2. The V gene end was trimmed by 1 base and the J gene end by 4 bases; junction bases not matched to a gene: 0. This CDR3 is 15 amino acids long. The germline gives CDR1 SGHTA, CDR2 FQGNSA. The CDR3 region is CASSLGTSGADTQYF. Written as DNA, the CDR3 is TGTGCCAGCAGCTTAGGGACTAGCGGGGCAGATACGCAGTATTTT.

V is TRBV11-2 and J is TRBJ2-5, with D maybe TRBD2 (5 bases). CDR3 length equals 15 residues. Looked up from germline, CDR1 is SGHAT and CDR2 is FQNNGV. V lost 5 bases and J 3 bases, leaving 16 bases between the germline ends. The CDR3 DNA reads TGTGCCAGCAGCCCACGCCCGGGATCCGAAGAGACCCAGTACTTC. This gives the protein CASSPRPGSEETQYF.

The sample holds a few counts of this clonotype. The V gene is TRBV28, the J gene TRBJ2-1; no clear D. Between the trimmed V and J ends, which lost 3 bases and 6 bases, there was a span of 9 bases. The CDR3 is 13 residues long. CDR1 and CDR2 from the germline V gene are MDHEN and SYDVKM. CDR3 nucleotides: TGTGCCAGCAGTTTCCCAGTGCCCAATGAGCAGTTCTTC. Its translation is CASSFPVPNEQFF.

J is TRBJ2-2 and V is TRBV5-1; the match to TRBD1 covers 8 bases. Germline V lookup: CDR1 SGHRS, CDR2 YFSETQ. This CDR3 is 14 amino acids long. V gave up 4 bases and J gave up 5 bases; unmatched junction bases: 4. CDR3 protein: CASSIDRGTGELFF. The CDR3 nucleotides read TGCGCCAGCAGCATAGACAGGGGAACCGGGGAGCTGTTTTTT.

V is TRBV13 and J is TRBJ1-1; D is perhaps TRBD1 (5 bases). The length of the CDR3 is 14 residues. Germline lookup yields CDR1 PRHDT and CDR2 FYEKMQ (reference sequence). Trimming removed 0 bases from V and 8 bases from J, with 13 bases in between. DNA for the CDR3: TGTGCCAGCAGCTTAGGGGGACTAGTCGGAGAAGCTTTCTTT. It is translated as CASSLGGLVGEAFF.

In its sample, this clonotype was seen many times. The rearrangement joins TRBV25-1 to TRBJ2-2; D gene ambiguous. The V gene lost 0 bases and the J gene lost 7 bases, with 0 bases spanning the gap. The length of the CDR3 is 11 residues. Germline V gene sequence: CDR1 MGHDK, CDR2 SYGVNS. CDR3 nucleotide sequence: TGTGCCAGCAGTGAATACGGGGAGCTGTTTTTT. Protein: CASSEYGELFF.

This clonotype was observed many times. The chain joins TRBV6-1 to TRBJ2-2, with D unclear. The germline CDR1 and CDR2 sequences are MNHNS and SASEGT. CDR3 size: 16 residues. The V end was cut by 4 bases, the J end by 0 bases, with 12 bases between. The CDR3 DNA is TGTGCCAGCAGTGTGGTGGCATATGCGAACACCGGGGAGCTGTTTTTT. It codes for CASSVVAYANTGELFF.

The chain couples TRBV19 to TRBJ2-1; no clear D gene. This CDR3 is 12 amino acids long. Germline lookup yields CDR1 LNHDA and CDR2 SQIVND (reference sequence). Trimming left V 6 bases short and J 5 bases short, with 8 bases between. CDR3 DNA sequence: TGTGCCAGTAGGGGGAATAACAATGAGCAGTTCTTC. It yields the protein CASRGNNNEQFF.

This clonotype was observed at least ten times. The chain couples TRBV7-2 to TRBJ1-1; D gene uncertain. The germline V and J ends were trimmed by 3 bases and 8 bases, with 10 bases remaining between them. There are 12 residues in the CDR3. Germline CDR1 SGHTA, CDR2 FQGNSA. The chain's CDR3 is CASSLSEAEAFF. The CDR3 DNA follows: TGTGCCAGCAGCTTGAGTGAGGCGGAAGCTTTCTTT.

The chain links TRBV2 to TRBJ1-1; TRBD1 aligns across 7 bases. The trim removed 5 bases at V and 4 bases at J, leaving 13 bases unmatched. The CDR3 consists of 16 residues. The germline V gene has CDR1 SNHLY and CDR2 FYNNEI. The CDR3 coding sequence is TGTGCCAGCAGTCACAGGGGAGGAACACACAGCACTGAAGCTTTCTTT. Its protein product is CASSHRGGTHSTEAFF. The entire variable domain, with the rest obtained from reference TRBV2 and TRBJ1-1, is as follows: EPEVTQTPSHQVTQMGQEVILRCVPISNHLYFYWYRQILGQKVEFLVSFYNNEISEKSEIFDDQFSVERPDGSNFTLKIRSTKLEDSAMYFCASSHRGGTHSTEAFFGQGTRLTVV.